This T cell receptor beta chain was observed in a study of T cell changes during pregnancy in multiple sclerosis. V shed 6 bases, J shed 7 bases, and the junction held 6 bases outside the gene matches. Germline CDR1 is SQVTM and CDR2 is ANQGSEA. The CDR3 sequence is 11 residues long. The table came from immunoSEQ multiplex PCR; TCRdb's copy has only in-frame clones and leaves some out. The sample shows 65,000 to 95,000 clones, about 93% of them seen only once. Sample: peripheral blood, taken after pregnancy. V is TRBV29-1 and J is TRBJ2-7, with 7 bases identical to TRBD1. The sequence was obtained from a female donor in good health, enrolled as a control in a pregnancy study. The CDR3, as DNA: TGCAGCGTCGAGGGGGCGCGAGAGCAGTACTTC. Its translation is CSVEGAREQYF.